Below, 4 T cell receptor beta chains from the same sample are listed, as sequenced in a study of T cell responses to AZD1222 COVID-19 vaccine. TCRdb's copy holds only in-frame clones and misses some; the assay was immunoSEQ multiplex PCR. The profile shows some 130,000 clones, around nine tenths of them singletons. The input for sequencing was peripheral blood, taken on day 0 of AZD1222 vaccination. These receptors all stem from an adult in good health.

The chain uses TRBV9 and TRBJ2-7, with D perhaps TRBD2 (5 bases). Germline CDR1 reads SGDLS; CDR2 reads YYNGEE. V was shortened by 0 bases and J by 0 bases, with 13 bases between the two germline ends. The CDR3 consists of 16 residues. The chain's CDR3 is CASSVGGARSSYEQYF. The CDR3 DNA is TGTGCCAGCAGCGTAGGGGGAGCGCGGAGCTCCTACGAGCAGTACTTC.

The genes are TRBV25-1 and TRBJ1-6, with TRBD1 identical over 8 bases. The CDR3 is made up of 14 amino acids. The V segment lost 6 bases and the J segment 9 bases; nucleotides outside the gene matches: 7. Germline CDR1 and CDR2: MGHDK and SYGVNS. The CDR3 is CASSGQGSGSPLHF. As DNA, the CDR3 is TGTGCCAGCAGCGGACAGGGCTCAGGTTCACCCCTCCACTTT.

The rearrangement links TRBV6-5 to TRBJ1-5, with a weak D call TRBD1 (6 bases). V lost 2 bases and J 2 bases, leaving 7 bases between the germline ends. This CDR3 contains 14 residues. Per germline, CDR1 MNHEY and CDR2 SVGAGI. CDR3 amino acids: CASSYRQGNQPQHF. As DNA, the CDR3 is TGTGCCAGCAGTTACCGACAGGGCAATCAGCCCCAGCATTTT.

This clone was detected only once. The chain carries TRBV28 and TRBJ2-7; D gene ambiguous. CDR3 size: 12 residues. V was trimmed by 5 bases and J by 4 bases, leaving 9 bases between them. CDR1 is MDHEN and CDR2 is SYDVKM in the germline V gene. This CDR3 reads CASSLHGYEQYF. The CDR3 bases are TGTGCCAGCAGTCTGCACGGTTACGAGCAGTACTTC.